The entry below describes one T cell receptor (beta chain). This clonotype was counted only a few times. Its binding antigen is unknown. Qualities for individual bases were not recorded, and no much larger clone is one base off. Every donor was a healthy Caucasian. The twin cohort comprised three pairs of female monozygotic twins, all aged roughly 18 to 30 years. Positive isolation kits from Invitrogen were used to isolate the CD4+ and CD8+ T cell populations. Sequences MNHEY (CDR1) and SVGEGT (CDR2) are obtained from the germline V gene. Between the V and J ends, shortened by 2 bases and 0 bases respectively, the junction contains 5 bases. The CDR3 contains 15 residues, cysteine and phenylalanine counted. CDR3 DNA only is kept here, 45 bases in frame from base 1. Library prep was done by 5' RACE. The data were produced on an Illumina HiSeq 2000. A universal primer binding site was added through template switching, and the final cDNA carried a unique molecular identifier so that TCR cDNA molecules could be counted accurately. Specific primers in the conserved constant-segment region were used to synthesize first-strand cDNA for TCR alpha and beta chains. To control for contamination, every cDNA library carried two barcodes: a SMART-Mk sample barcode plus Illumina barcodes. TruSeq adapter sequences along with Illumina sample barcodes were introduced in two successive PCR steps. The Illumina HiSeq platform was used with custom primers to sequence TCR alpha and beta cDNA libraries. In the source study's methods: MiGEC processed the raw reads to extract unique molecular identifiers, while MiXCR was used to determine the CDR3 positions. Recombination models were inferred per individual with the repgenHMM and IGoR tools using an EM algorithm. Shared clonotype analysis was performed with the tcR package in R, normalizing sharing by the product of cloneset sizes. To study raw recombination without the effects of thymic and clonal selection, out-of-frame nonproductive sequences were analyzed. Clones were called with MiXCR by TCRdb after fastp trimmed the public reads at Q25, and only in-frame beta chains were retained. Rows are unified per CDR3 protein, each entry keeping the most common DNA and genes. For this entry, the V and J calls and clone size follow TCRdb and not the study's own pipeline. The sample table records a few hundred thousand distinct CDR3 sequences; 20% to 25% of these occur just once. In total, the top ten clones hold about 2.9% of the sample.

The record originates from a study of identical twins (dated by TCRdb to the mid-2010s). Notes on the research overall: TCR alpha and beta repertoires from monozygotic twins, unrelated adults of various ages and cord blood were deep-sequenced to test whether fetal clonotypes persist. To rule out contamination, the twin experiments were replicated at different times with different library preparation protocols. Study-level results and caveats: In monozygotic twins, recombination models systematically underestimated out-of-frame TCR alpha sharing, but the models matched the sharing seen between unrelated individuals. Excess twin sharing in beta out-of-frame sequences was weaker because fewer shared sequences lowered the signal-to-noise ratio. Abundant cord blood beta clonotypes had fewer insertions, young adult naive repertoires showed a similar but weaker trend, and memory repertoires showed no such trend. Zero-insertion analyses could be partly confounded by invariant T cells such as MAIT and iNKT, though diverse VJ usage argued against such confounding for most clonotypes. Because the same donors could not be followed over many years, the conclusions relied on cross-sectional statistical analysis. Out-of-frame TCR alpha sequences shared between twins showed an excess of low generation-probability sequences compared with coincidental sharing between unrelated individuals.

Separately, the same data were catalogued under a study of T cells expressing NK-cell markers. The second investigation adds: Three sorted T-cell subsets (CD3+CD56+NKG2C+, CD3+CD56+NKG2C- and CD3+CD56-NKG2C+) from seven to nine donors had their TCR beta-chain repertoires profiled. Of the eight sequenced donors, seven were found to be HCMV-seropositive and one was found to be HCMV-seronegative. To restrict sorting to alphabetaTCR-expressing T cells, an anti-gammadeltaTCR antibody was added in several experiments. In 6 or 7 donors, the dominant CD3+CD56+NKG2C+ clonotypes ranked among the top 10 CD8+ clonotypes, making up about 1.0-7.5% of CD8+ T cells. Those dominant clonotypes were again the most abundant among CD3+CD56-NKG2C+ cells in a handful of donors, at roughly 25-60.1%. Whether the expanded NKG2C-expressing T cell clones were specific for HCMV antigens was left unclear. The study sequenced eight donors, all healthy volunteers chosen at random: three men and five women. HCMV serostatus was determined by detecting HCMV-specific IgG in serum with a commercial ELISA kit. MIGEC was used to demultiplex reads and group reads by UMI, and MiTCR was used to assemble and quantify clonotypes. To exclude erroneous sequences, any TCR cDNA sequence not supported by at least two reads was discarded. Downstream repertoire analysis used the tcR package, and clonotypes were matched across fractions by CDR3 nucleotide sequence plus V segment. Antigen specificity was annotated against VDJdb with VDJmatch, allowing one amino acid substitution in CDR3.

The source of this sequence is a woman younger than 30 in good health. Sequences were obtained from CD4+ T cells sorted from blood. Rearrangement joined TRBV6-2 or TRBV6-3 to TRBJ2-6; the D gene is unclear. The CDR3 region has the sequence CASSYGISGANVLTF. The DNA sequence follows: TGTGCCAGCAGTTACGGGATCTCTGGGGCCAACGTCCTGACTTTC.